This is a list of T cell receptor beta chains from one sample in a study of shared clonotypes between healthy human individuals. The repertoire was sequenced with immunoSEQ multiplex PCR; TCRdb's copy has only in-frame clones and lacks some. Seen here are 650,000 to 700,000 clones, less than 95% observed once, and the top ten hold about 33%. Sequences were obtained from memory CD8+ T cells from PBMCs. The origin of the receptors is a man aged 18 to 35 in good health. Some clones in this sample may be carry-over from other donors' samples. The CDR3 runs from the conserved cysteine through the conserved F or W. The order of the fields is V gene, J gene, clone size, CDR3 protein. Expanded clones are given a class, and other clones once, few, many or no size at all.

V: TRBV5-1; J: TRBJ2-3; size: .; CDR3: CASSSNWVPTDTQYF
V: TRBV15; J: TRBJ1-5; size: .; CDR3: CATSRGQDNQPQHF
V: TRBV7-9; J: TRBJ2-5; size: .; CDR3: CASSYSTGQETQYF
V: TRBV10-3; J: TRBJ1-5; size: .; CDR3: CAITAGENQPQHF
V: TRBV6-5; J: TRBJ2-7; size: .; CDR3: CASSIDRGIYEQYF
V: TRBV30; J: TRBJ1-1; size: few; CDR3: CAWSDFQGSGDTEAFF
V: TRBV29-1; J: TRBJ2-7; size: .; CDR3: CSVVALYGSYEQYF
V: TRBV6-4; J: TRBJ2-3; size: .; CDR3: CASSDSTDTQYF
V: TRBV11-2; J: TRBJ2-7; size: few; CDR3: CASSLVKGNYEQYF
V: TRBV13; J: TRBJ1-5; size: few; CDR3: CASSLSLGTQPQHF
V: TRBV27; J: TRBJ2-2; size: .; CDR3: CASSFDGELFF
V: TRBV10-3; J: TRBJ2-7; size: .; CDR3: CAISPGTGSIDGGEQYF
V: TRBV28; J: TRBJ2-7; size: .; CDR3: CASSPRQEKPYEQYF
V: TRBV29-1; J: TRBJ2-7; size: .; CDR3: CSVVTTTGAYEQYF
V: TRBV28; J: TRBJ1-1; size: .; CDR3: CASSLSFRGLTEAFF
V: TRBV7-9; J: TRBJ1-2; size: .; CDR3: CASSDYRGYGYGYTF
V: TRBV7-9; J: TRBJ1-1; size: .; CDR3: CASSPRTVLYTEAFF
V: TRBV7-8; J: TRBJ2-7; size: .; CDR3: CASSLTVMVYEQYF
V: TRBV9; J: TRBJ1-1; size: .; CDR3: CASSVRTANTEAFF
V: TRBV27; J: TRBJ2-3; size: .; CDR3: CASSLYGMRADTQYF
V: TRBV7-2; J: TRBJ2-1; size: .; CDR3: CASSPSLAGTSPHNEQFF
V: TRBV18; J: TRBJ2-7; size: .; CDR3: CASSPGLASFSGSYEQYF
V: TRBV7-6; J: TRBJ1-1; size: .; CDR3: CASSSHRGTNTEAFF
V: TRBV29-1; J: TRBJ2-1; size: .; CDR3: CSTRDMTGNEQFF
V: TRBV28; J: TRBJ2-1; size: .; CDR3: CASSLGVYVRRGISYNEQFF
V: TRBV7-9; J: TRBJ1-5; size: few; CDR3: CASSLWTADNQPQHF
V: TRBV6-6; J: TRBJ2-7; size: .; CDR3: CASGPSVYYEQYF
V: TRBV6-1; J: TRBJ2-7; size: .; CDR3: CASSDSLWEAGPYEQYF
V: TRBV7-7; J: TRBJ2-3; size: .; CDR3: CASSQGLAGVTDTQYF
V: TRBV4-2; J: .; size: few; CDR3: CASSPGWAYEQYF
V: TRBV6-1; J: TRBJ1-3; size: .; CDR3: CASSEALLGNTIYF
V: TRBV27; J: TRBJ2-1; size: many; CDR3: CASSHGGANEQFF
V: TRBV30; J: TRBJ2-1; size: .; CDR3: CAWNTGASYNEQFF
V: TRBV7-9; J: TRBJ2-1; size: .; CDR3: CASSLVGLRNPSGEQFF
V: TRBV12-5; J: TRBJ2-1; size: .; CDR3: CASGAGVPYNEQFF
V: TRBV27; J: TRBJ2-7; size: .; CDR3: CASSLAWAEEQYF
V: TRBV29-1; J: TRBJ1-1; size: .; CDR3: CSVEEGGNTEAFF
V: TRBV5-6; J: TRBJ2-1; size: .; CDR3: CASSLWRALDEQFF
V: TRBV27; J: TRBJ2-1; size: .; CDR3: CASSLKRKEGYNEQFF
V: TRBV27; J: TRBJ2-3; size: .; CDR3: CASSLSRAPFWDTQYF
V: TRBV7-9; J: TRBJ1-4; size: .; CDR3: CASSSVRTTSTNEKLFF